One and the same sample provided the 8 T cell receptor beta chains below, sequenced in a study of CD8 T cells in ankylosing spondylitis. TCRdb ran MiXCR on the 5' RACE reads and lists one entry per CDR3 protein. The sample records about 190,000 distinct CDR3 sequences, 13% being singletons. Sequenced material: blood, either unsorted or a sorted T cell fraction (not recorded which). These TCRs come from a female donor with ankylosing spondylitis or in good health (not recorded which).

This clonotype was observed many times. V usage is TRBV6-1 and J usage is TRBJ1-1; 8 positions match TRBD1. Germline V gene data show CDR1 as MNHNS and CDR2 as SASEGT. The V gene end was trimmed by 6 bases and the J gene end by 5 bases; junction bases not matched to a gene: 11. The CDR3 sequence is 15 residues long. CDR3 nucleotides: TGTGCCAGCAGCTCCTTTTGGGACAGGACGACTGAAGCTTTCTTT. As protein: CASSSFWDRTTEAFF.

This clonotype was observed many times. V gene TRBV5-1 combines with J gene TRBJ1-1; D not resolved. The V end was cut by 1 base, the J end by 0 bases, with 4 bases between. This CDR3 contains 13 residues. The V gene's germline CDR1 is SGHRS and CDR2 YFSETQ. The CDR3 sequence is CASSLNVNTEAFF. The DNA of the CDR3 is TGCGCCAGCAGCTTGAACGTGAACACTGAAGCTTTCTTT. The complete variable domain, with remaining parts taken from reference TRBV5-1 and TRBJ1-1, reads KAGVTQTPRYLIKTRGQQVTLSCSPISGHRSVSWYQQTPGQGLQFLFEYFSETQRNKGNFPGRFSGRQFSNSRSEMNVSTLELGDSALYLCASSLNVNTEAFFGQGTRLTVV.

The chain combines TRBV7-6 with TRBJ2-6; 8 positions agree with TRBD2. The CDR3 length is 17 residues. Trimming at V came to 5 bases and at J to 1 base, leaving 7 bases not matched to a gene. CDR1 SGHVS and CDR2 FNYEAQ come from the germline V gene. CDR3 region: CASSPTGGPSGANVLTF. CDR3 nucleotide sequence: TGTGCCAGCAGCCCTACGGGAGGGCCTTCTGGGGCCAACGTCCTGACTTTC.

In this sample, this clonotype turned up many times. The rearrangement links TRBV6-1 to TRBJ2-7; tentative D call: TRBD2 (5 bases). This CDR3 comprises 14 residues. Trimming removed 5 bases from V and 5 bases from J, with 16 bases in between. Looked up from germline, CDR1 is MNHNS and CDR2 is SASEGT. CDR3 nucleotides: TGTGCCAGCAGTCTCACACCGGGGAATAACGAGCAGTACTTC. Its translation is CASSLTPGNNEQYF.

This clonotype was recorded at least ten times. The V call is TRBV7-8, the J call TRBJ2-7, with a tentative D call TRBD2 (6 bases). V lost 1 base and J 4 bases, leaving 11 bases between the germline ends. The CDR3 is made up of 14 amino acids. Germline assignment: CDR1 SGHVS and CDR2 FQNEAQ. Here the CDR3 DNA reads TGTGCCAGCAGCTTAGAGGTCGGGGGTTACGAGCAGTACTTC. The encoded protein is CASSLEVGGYEQYF.

This clonotype was counted many times. The V call is TRBV7-8, the J call TRBJ1-5, with D possibly being TRBD1 (6 bases). CDR1 and CDR2 (germline): SGHVS, FQNEAQ. V was clipped by 5 bases and J by 3 bases, with 11 bases between them. The length of the CDR3 is 14 residues. The CDR3 region is CASSTGKFNQPQHF. In DNA, the CDR3 is TGTGCCAGCAGCACAGGGAAATTCAATCAGCCCCAGCATTTT.

This chain joins TRBV24-1 and TRBJ2-1; the D is unclear. The CDR3 is 15 amino acids. V lost 4 bases and J 9 bases, leaving 18 bases between the germline ends. CDR1 KGHDR and CDR2 SFDVKD come from the germline V gene. The CDR3 DNA is TGTGCCACCAGTGACCCGACGGGCGGTGACGGTGAGCAGTTCTTC. Its translation is CATSDPTGGDGEQFF.

This clonotype was counted ten times or more. The rearrangement links TRBV20-1 to TRBJ2-1; TRBD2 matches 9 bases. The CDR3 has 14 amino acids. The germline V gene encodes CDR1 DFQATT and CDR2 SNEGSKA (reference sequence). J gave up 1 base and V 6 bases, and 4 bases lay outside the gene matches. DNA of the CDR3: TGCAGTGCAATAACTAGCGGGTCCTACAATGAGCAGTTCTTC. Amino acid sequence: CSAITSGSYNEQFF.